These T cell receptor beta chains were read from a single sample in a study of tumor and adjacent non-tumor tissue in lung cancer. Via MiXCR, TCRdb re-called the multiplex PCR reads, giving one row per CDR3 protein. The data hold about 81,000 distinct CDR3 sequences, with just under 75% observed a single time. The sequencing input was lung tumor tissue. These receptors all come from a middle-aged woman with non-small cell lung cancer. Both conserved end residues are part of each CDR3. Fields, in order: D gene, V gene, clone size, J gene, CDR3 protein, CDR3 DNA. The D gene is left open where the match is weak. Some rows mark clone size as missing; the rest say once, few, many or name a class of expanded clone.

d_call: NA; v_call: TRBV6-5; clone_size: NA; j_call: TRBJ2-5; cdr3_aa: CASSNSRGPAETQYF; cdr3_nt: TGTGCCAGCAGTAACAGTAGGGGTCCGGCGGAGACCCAGTACTTC
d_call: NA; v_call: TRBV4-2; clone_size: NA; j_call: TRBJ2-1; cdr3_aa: CASRQLSTGATGEQFF; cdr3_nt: TGTGCAAGCAGACAACTCTCGACCGGCGCGACTGGGGAGCAGTTCTTC
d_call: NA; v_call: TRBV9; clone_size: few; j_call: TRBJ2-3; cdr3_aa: CASSATGGQGTDTQYF; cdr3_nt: TGTGCCAGCAGCGCAACTGGGGGTCAGGGCACAGATACGCAGTATTTT
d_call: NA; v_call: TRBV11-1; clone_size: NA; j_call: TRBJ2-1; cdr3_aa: CASSLDEGDERFF; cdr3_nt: TGTGCCAGCAGCTTAGATGAGGGCGATGAGCGATTCTTC
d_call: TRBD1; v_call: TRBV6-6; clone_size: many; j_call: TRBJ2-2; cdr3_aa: CASRRTGPNTGELFF; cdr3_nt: TGTGCCAGCAGAAGGACAGGGCCGAACACCGGGGAGCTGTTTTTT
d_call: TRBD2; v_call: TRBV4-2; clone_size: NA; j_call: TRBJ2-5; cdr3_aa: CACSQTSVLQETQYF; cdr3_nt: TGTGCCTGCAGCCAGACTAGCGTGCTTCAAGAGACCCAGTATTTC
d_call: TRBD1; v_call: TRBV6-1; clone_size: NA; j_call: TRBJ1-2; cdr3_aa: CASKDRDGYGHIF; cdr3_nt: TGTGCCAGCAAGGACAGGGATGGATATGGCCACATCTTC
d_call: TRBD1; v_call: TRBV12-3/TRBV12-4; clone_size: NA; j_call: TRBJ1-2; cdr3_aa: CASTRGTGYGHTF; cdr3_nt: TGTGCCAGTACCAGAGGGACAGGGTATGGCCACACCTTC
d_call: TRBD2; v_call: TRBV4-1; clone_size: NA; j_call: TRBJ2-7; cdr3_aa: CDSNQDSQLAGAPRAYEQYF; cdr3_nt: TGCGACAGCAACCAAGATTCACAACTAGCGGGAGCACCTAGAGCCTACGAGCAGTACTTC
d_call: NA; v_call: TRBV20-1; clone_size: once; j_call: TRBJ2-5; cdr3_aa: CSALKQEETQCF; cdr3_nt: TGCAGTGCTCTCAAGCAGGAAGAGACCCAGTGCTTT
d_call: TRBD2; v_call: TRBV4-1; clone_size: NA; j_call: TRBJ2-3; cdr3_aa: CTSSPLKAGGTDTQYF; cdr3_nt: TGCACCAGCAGCCCCTTAAAAGCGGGGGGCACAGATACGCAGTATTTT
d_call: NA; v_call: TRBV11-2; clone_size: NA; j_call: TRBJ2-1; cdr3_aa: CASSKTLATLYNKQFF; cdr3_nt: TGTGCCAGCAGCAAGACATTAGCTACACTGTACAATAAGCAGTTCTTC
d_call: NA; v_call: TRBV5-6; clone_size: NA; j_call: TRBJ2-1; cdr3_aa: CPSSLGQDSYNERFF; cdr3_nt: TGTCCCAGCAGCTTGGGCCAGGATTCCTACAATGAGCGGTTCTTC
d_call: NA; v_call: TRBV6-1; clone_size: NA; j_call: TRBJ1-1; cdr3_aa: CASSEGSWQDETFF; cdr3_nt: TGTGCTAGCAGTGAAGGATCCTGGCAAGATGAAACTTTCTTT
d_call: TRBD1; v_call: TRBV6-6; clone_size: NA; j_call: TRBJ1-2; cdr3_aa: CANSSTGGHGYTF; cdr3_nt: TGTGCCAACAGTTCCACAGGGGGCCATGGCTACACCTTC
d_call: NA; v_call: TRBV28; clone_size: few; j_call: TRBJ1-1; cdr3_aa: CASIPSEGGAFF; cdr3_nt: TGTGCCAGCATTCCCTCCGAAGGAGGGGCTTTCTTT
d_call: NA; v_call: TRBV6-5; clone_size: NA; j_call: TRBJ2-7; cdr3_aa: CASRPRGRGRASYEQHF; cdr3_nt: TGTGCCAGCAGGCCTAGGGGGCGGGGCCGAGCGTCCTACGAGCAGCACTTC
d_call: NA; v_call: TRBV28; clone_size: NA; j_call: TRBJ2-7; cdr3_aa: CASSFRGTYDQYF; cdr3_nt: TGTGCCAGCAGTTTTCGGGGAACCTACGATCAGTACTTC
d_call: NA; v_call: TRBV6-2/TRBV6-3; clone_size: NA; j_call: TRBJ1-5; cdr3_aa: CPSSPMVAGRGSNQPQHF; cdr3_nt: TGTCCCAGCAGTCCAATGGTAGCAGGGAGGGGTAGCAATCAGCCCCAGCATTTT
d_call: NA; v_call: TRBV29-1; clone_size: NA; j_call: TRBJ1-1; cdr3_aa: CSVEGGFNMGEIDAEAFF; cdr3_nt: TGCAGCGTTGAAGGGGGGTTCAACATGGGAGAGATTGACGCTGAAGCATTCTTT
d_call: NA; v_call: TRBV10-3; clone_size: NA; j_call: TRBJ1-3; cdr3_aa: CTITRDVNSGNTIYF; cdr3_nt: TGTACCATCACCAGGGACGTCAACTCTGGAAACACCATATATTTT
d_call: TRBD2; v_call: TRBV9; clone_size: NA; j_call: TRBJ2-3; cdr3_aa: CASSVGLAGSRADTQYF; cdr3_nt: TGTGCCAGCAGCGTAGGACTAGCGGGCTCAAGGGCAGATACGCAGTATTTT
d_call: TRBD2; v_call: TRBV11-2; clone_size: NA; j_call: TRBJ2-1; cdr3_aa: CASSLGPPAGRNEQIF; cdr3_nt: TGTGCCAGCAGCTTAGGGCCACCAGCGGGGCGCAACGAGCAGATCTTC
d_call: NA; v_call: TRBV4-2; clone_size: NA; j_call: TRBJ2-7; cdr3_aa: CASSQDYASRGATYKEYF; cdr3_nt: TGTGCCAGCAGCCAAGATTATGCTAGCAGGGGGGCTACCTACAAGGAGTACTTC
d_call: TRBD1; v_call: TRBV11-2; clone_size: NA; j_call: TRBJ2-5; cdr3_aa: CASSLGLHAYRGRGETQYF; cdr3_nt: TGTGCGAGCAGCTTAGGGCTACACGCGTATAGGGGGCGCGGAGAGACCCAGTACTTC
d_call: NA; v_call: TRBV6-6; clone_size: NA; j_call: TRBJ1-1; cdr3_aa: CASSTDWWRSEAFF; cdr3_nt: TGTGCCAGCAGTACCGACTGGTGGCGTTCTGAAGCTTTCTTT
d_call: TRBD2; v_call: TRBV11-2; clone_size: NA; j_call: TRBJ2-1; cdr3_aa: CVSSSRIVTSGGLWEQFF; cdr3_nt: TGTGTCAGCAGCTCGCGCATAGTAACTAGCGGGGGACTATGGGAGCAGTTCTTC
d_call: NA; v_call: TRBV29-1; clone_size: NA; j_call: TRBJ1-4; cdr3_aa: CSVGLESRGEKLFF; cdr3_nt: TGCAGCGTTGGATTGGAGTCAAGAGGTGAAAAACTGTTTTTT
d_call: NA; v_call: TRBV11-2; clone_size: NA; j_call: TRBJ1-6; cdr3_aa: CANSLASGNNPPLRF; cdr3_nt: TGTGCCAACAGCTTAGCCTCGGGGAATAATCCACCCCTCCGCTTT
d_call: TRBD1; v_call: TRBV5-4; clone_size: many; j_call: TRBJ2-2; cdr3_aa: CASSRGLNTGELFF; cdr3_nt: TGTGCCAGCAGCAGGGGGCTTAACACCGGGGAGCTGTTTTTT
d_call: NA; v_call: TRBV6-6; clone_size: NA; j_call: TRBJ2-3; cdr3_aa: CAAYSRDGDGTGTQYF; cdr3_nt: TGTGCCGCCTACTCGCGGGATGGGGATGGCACAGGTACGCAGTATTTT
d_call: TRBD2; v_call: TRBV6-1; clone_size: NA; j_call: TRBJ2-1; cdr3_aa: CANRLAVEPYNKQFF; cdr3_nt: TGTGCAAACAGACTAGCGGTGGAACCCTACAATAAGCAGTTCTTC
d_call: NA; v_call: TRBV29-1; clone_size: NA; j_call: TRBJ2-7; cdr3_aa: CSVEGGTEQYF; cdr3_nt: TGCAGCGTTGAAGGAGGTACCGAGCAGTACTTC
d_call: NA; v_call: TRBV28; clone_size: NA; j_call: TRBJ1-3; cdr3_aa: CASSLAGVRSVIPPGNTIYF; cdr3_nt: TGTGCCAGCAGTTTGGCGGGAGTTAGGAGTGTAATCCCTCCTGGAAACACCATATATTTT
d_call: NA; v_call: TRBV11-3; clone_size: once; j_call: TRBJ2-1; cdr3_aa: CASRPGPRSSYTGQFF; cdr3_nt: TGTGCCAGCAGACCAGGACCTAGGAGCTCCTACACTGGGCAGTTCTTC
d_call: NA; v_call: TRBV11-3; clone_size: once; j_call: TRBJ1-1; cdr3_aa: CASSSKGTGAEAFF; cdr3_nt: TGTGCCAGTAGCTCTAAAGGGACGGGGGCTGAAGCTTTCTTT
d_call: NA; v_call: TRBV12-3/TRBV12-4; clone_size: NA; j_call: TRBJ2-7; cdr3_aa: CVSRETGQVYEQYF; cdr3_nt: TGTGTCAGCAGGGAGACAGGACAAGTCTACGAGCAGTACTTC
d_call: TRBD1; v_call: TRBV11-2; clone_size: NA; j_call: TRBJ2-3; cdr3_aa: CANSLMSLGTGRTDTQYF; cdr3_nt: TGTGCCAACAGCTTAATGAGCCTCGGGACAGGACGCACAGATACGCAGTATTTT
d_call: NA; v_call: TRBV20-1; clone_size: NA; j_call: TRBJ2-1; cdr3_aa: CSVRDSIQAGRSYNEQFF; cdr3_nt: TGCAGTGTTAGAGACTCAATACAGGCAGGGAGGTCCTACAATGAGCAGTTCTTC
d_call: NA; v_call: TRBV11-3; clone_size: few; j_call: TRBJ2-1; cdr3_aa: CVNSEDGFCNEQFF; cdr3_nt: TGTGTCAACAGCGAAGACGGGTTCTGCAATGAGCAGTTCTTC
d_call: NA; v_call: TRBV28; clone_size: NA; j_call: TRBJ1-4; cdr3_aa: CASKDRRWRLRIVANEKLFF; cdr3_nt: TGTGCCAGCAAGGATCGTCGGTGGCGCCTTAGAATTGTTGCTAATGAAAAACTGTTTTTT
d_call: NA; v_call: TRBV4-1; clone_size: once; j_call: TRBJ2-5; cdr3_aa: CASSQALSRAETQYF; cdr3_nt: TGCGCCAGCAGCCAAGCTCTTAGCAGGGCAGAGACCCAGTACTTC
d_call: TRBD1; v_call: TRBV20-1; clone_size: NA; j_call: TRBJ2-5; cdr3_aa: CSAKRDRPQETEYF; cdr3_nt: TGCAGCGCTAAAAGGGACAGACCACAAGAGACCGAGTACTTC
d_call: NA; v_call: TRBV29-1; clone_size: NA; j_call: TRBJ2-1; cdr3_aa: CSVSKTANEQFF; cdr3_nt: TGCAGCGTATCAAAGACTGCGAATGAGCAGTTCTTC
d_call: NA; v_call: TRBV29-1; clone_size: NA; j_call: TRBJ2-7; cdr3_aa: CSVAGQGRCEQYF; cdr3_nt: TGCAGCGTTGCCGGCCAGGGGCGTTGCGAGCAATACTTC